This TCR beta chain comes out of a study of human T cells and chemical hapten exposure. Study context: An area of 2 cm by approximately 2.1 cm on upper inner arm skin received 2% DPC for sensitization. The study's findings and limits: Expanded TCRs clustered into significantly more large CDR3 similarity groups than controls, the analysis revealed.

Deletions cut 4 bases from V and 8 bases from J, with 18 bases between. The V gene's germline CDR1 is DFQATT and CDR2 SNEGSKA (reference sequence). This CDR3 region has 14 residues. The time point: pre-sensitization, week 0. The treatment: therapeutic diphenylcyclopropenone sensitization with weekly scalp DPC. Authors' analysis steps: With a range of roughly 23,224 to 690,600, the median per sample was around 96,000 TCRs. TCRdb itself ran the RACE reads through MiXCR, one entry per CDR3 protein. The V and J calls, along with clone size, are taken from TCRdb and not from the paper's own processing. The data hold about 350,000 distinct CDR3 sequences, with approximately 5.8% observed a single time. Comment on this clonotype: Its antigen is undetermined.

The source material was whole blood, sampled in connection with sensitization to the hapten diphenylcyclopropenone (DPC). The V and J genes are TRBV20-1 and TRBJ2-4; perhaps TRBD1 as D (5 bases). The receptor comes from a woman aged 18-29 years with alopecia areata. Some clones in this sample may be carry-over from other donors' samples. The CDR3 region has the DNA TGCAGTGCTATAATACAGGATCTGAGAGACATTCAGTACTTC. Amino acids: CSAIIQDLRDIQYF.